This T cell receptor (beta chain) was captured in a study of T-cell reconstitution after alpha-beta-depleted transplantation in children (TCRdb year 2016). Regarding the research as a whole: Using TCR repertoire profiling, the study quantitatively followed how T-cell immune reconstitution unfolded in children after TCRalphabeta/CD19-depleted allogeneic hematopoietic cell transplantation.

V was cut back by 3 bases and J by 1 base, leaving a gap of 15 bases between them. Counted from cysteine to phenylalanine, this CDR3 has 16 amino acids. Only CDR3 DNA is held: 48 bases, read in frame from base 1. Based on the germline V gene, the CDR1 and CDR2 sequences are SGHAT and FQNNGV. Overall study results and their limits: Apparently early alphabetaT-cell count recovery about two months after transplant reportedly relied on only several hundred rapidly expanded clones derived from non-depleted graft cells. Hyperexpanded clone frequencies declined over subsequent months; after one year, T-cell counts and TCRbeta diversity were mostly attributed to newly produced T cells. The high TCRbeta diversity at day 60 in some patients was ascribed to recipient T cells and intrathymic progenitors that had survived conditioning.

Receptors were amplified or captured by PCR. Sequencing instrument: Illumina HiSeq 2500. Molecular barcoding was employed in the preparation of TCR libraries, with unique molecular identifiers being used to normalize TCRbeta repertoire quantification. In TCRdb, the public reads were trimmed at Q25 with fastp and aligned with MiXCR, with productive beta chains retained. Rows matching on CDR3 protein sequence are summarized as one entry with the most common DNA and genes. This sample holds some 300,000 distinct CDR3 sequences; 10% were observed only once. Jointly, the top ten make up over 6% of the sample. The table lists this clonotype with many counts. Which antigen it targets is not known. Qualities for individual bases were not recorded, and no much larger clone is one base off. The treatment or condition label of this sample denotes: allogeneic hematopoietic cell transplantation with graft depleted of TCRalphabeta T cells and CD19 B cells. Transplant recipients were children who received TCRalphabeta/CD19-depleted allogeneic hematopoietic cell grafts.

The chain links TRBV11-2 with TRBJ1-1, with no confidently assigned D gene. The TCR comes from a boy younger than two with acute myeloid leukemia, due to receive a stem cell transplant. The source material was PBMCs, sampled before TCRalphabeta/CD19-depleted stem cell transplant. In nucleotide form, the sequence is TGTGCCAGCAGCTTCCGAGTTAGGACGGAGAACACTGAAGCTTTCTTT. Protein translation: CASSFRVRTENTEAFF.